This T cell receptor (beta chain) was sequenced during a study of naive and memory T cell subsets. V gave up 3 bases and J gave up 0 bases, with 11 bases separating them. CDR3 length: 16 amino acids. Germline CDR1 and CDR2: SGHTA and FQGNSA. Whole-study findings and limits: A few larger clonotypes appeared in naive repertoires, especially CD8, possibly memory cells re-expressing CD45RA.

Two oligonucleotides, mixed equimolar, formed the beta constant-region primer covering TRBC1 and TRBC2. Ligated cDNA was amplified by four rounds of PCR with nested alpha and beta constant-region primers and SP2. TCRdb re-analysed the UMI-ligation and nested PCR reads in MiXCR, keeping a single row per CDR3 protein. In the table there are roughly 83,000 distinct CDR3 sequences, approximately 10% of which are singletons. A word on this clonotype: Its antigen is unknown.

The material sequenced was naive CD4+ T cells from blood. V and J are TRBV7-2 and TRBJ1-4; D uncertain. This clonotype was sampled from a human donor in good health. The CDR3 loop is CASSFGGSATNEKLFF. For the CDR3, the DNA is TGTGCCAGCAGCTTTGGAGGGAGTGCAACTAATGAAAAACTGTTTTTT.